This T cell receptor beta chain comes out of a study of shared clonotypes between healthy human individuals. Study-level points and caveats: Deeper or shallower sequencing was expected to change how clonotypes are shared among donors. As a rule, naive subsets had a larger estimated richness than memory subsets.

CDR3 length equals 15 residues. Germline CDR1 and CDR2: SGHAT and FQNNGV. The V gene end was trimmed by 3 bases and the J gene end by 5 bases; junction bases not matched to a gene: 5. As concerns this clone: No antigen is known for it.

Sorted-subset replicate PCRs used around 200 ng DNA, 25,000 to 30,000 T cell genomes. Per the original data handling: Junction-only immunoSEQ data arrived without quality scores, meaning filtering differed. The data were produced by immunoSEQ multiplex PCR, yet TCRdb's version contains in-frame clones alone and is incomplete. V, J and clone size derive from that table, while D and trimming were established from the DNA sequence. Of about a million clones listed, 70% to 80% are singletons. The sequence was obtained from a man younger than 30 in good health. V gene TRBV11-2 combines with J gene TRBJ2-5, with 11 bases lining up with TRBD1. Sequenced sample: memory CD4+ T cells sorted from blood. Subset given: CD45RA-negative fraction. The CDR3 is CASSFGTGGRETQYF. CDR3 in DNA: TGTGCCAGCAGCTTTGGGACAGGGGGTAGGGAGACCCAGTACTTC.